The 30 T cell receptor beta chains in this list originate from one sample, sequenced in a study of CD8 T cells in Susac syndrome. RNA in amounts of about 0.5 to 1 ug was reverse transcribed with random hexamers. TCRdb fed the immunoSEQ multiplex PCR reads into MiXCR, producing one record per CDR3 protein. This sample has around 200,000 distinct CDR3 sequences, with 90% to 95% found just once. Sequenced sample: CD4+ T cells from PBMCs. The receptors were sampled from a human donor in good health.

This clonotype was recorded only once. The chain carries TRBV20-1 and TRBJ2-5; 10 bases are a match to TRBD2. This CDR3 region has 16 residues. In germline, CDR1 is DFQATT, CDR2 SNEGSKA (reference sequence). With 6 bases clipped from V and 2 bases from J, the junction kept 12 bases outside the gene matches. CDR3 protein: CSAHLSGLAAQETQYF. The CDR3 coding sequence is TGCAGTGCCCATTTATCCGGACTAGCGGCTCAAGAGACCCAGTACTTC.

The rearrangement uses TRBV12-3 or TRBV12-4 and TRBJ2-5; 10 bases agree with TRBD2. Germline trimming cut 10 bases from V and 5 bases from J; bases unmatched to any gene: 7. The CDR3 has 13 residues. The CDR3 DNA reads as TGTGCCACCAGCGGGAGGGGAGGGGAGACCCAGTACTTC. Translating gives CATSGRGGETQYF.

CDR3 sequence (DNA): TGTGCCAGCACCCACGGGACTAGCGGCTACGAGCAGTACTTC. Amino acids: CASTHGTSGYEQYF. The genes are TRBV6-2 or TRBV6-3 and TRBJ2-7; TRBD2 matches at 11 bases. From germline, CDR1 is MNHEY and CDR2 SVGEGT. The CDR3 runs to 14 residues. V was clipped by 7 bases and J by 3 bases; unmatched bases: 5.

The chain employs TRBV29-1 and TRBJ1-1; maybe TRBD1 (6 bases). The CDR3 consists of 10 residues. Trimming took off 4 bases at V and 7 bases at J, with 7 bases between the two ends. Germline assignment: CDR1 SQVTM and CDR2 ANQGSEA. CDR3 in amino acids: CSVAGHEAFF. Here the CDR3 DNA reads TGCAGCGTTGCGGGACATGAAGCTTTCTTT.

The chain recombines TRBV29-1 with TRBJ1-2; D perhaps matches TRBD1 (6 bases). The CDR3 extends over 12 amino acids. Germline CDR1 SQVTM, CDR2 ANQGSEA. Trimming cost V 8 bases and J 3 bases, with 13 bases left between them. CDR3 in amino acids: CSSRGGDYGYTF. The CDR3 nucleotides are TGCAGCTCCAGGGGAGGTGACTATGGCTACACCTTC.

The V and J genes are TRBV4-3 and TRBJ1-2; 8 positions match TRBD1. Germline values: CDR1 LGHNA, CDR2 YSLEER. The trim removed 5 bases at V and 4 bases at J, leaving 12 bases unmatched. CDR3 length: 16 amino acids. The CDR3 loop reads CASSWIGQGAGYGYTF. CDR3 coding DNA: TGCGCCAGCAGCTGGATTGGGCAGGGGGCAGGCTATGGCTACACCTTC.

The J gene is TRBJ2-1, the V gene TRBV29-1; D is possibly TRBD2 (6 bases). The CDR3 totals 14 residues. CDR1 is SQVTM, CDR2 ANQGSEA, per germline. V shed 7 bases and J shed 0 bases, with 13 bases lying between them. CDR3: CSAYRGSSYNEQFF. The CDR3 coding sequence is TGCAGCGCCTACCGGGGGAGCTCCTACAATGAGCAGTTCTTC.

This chain links TRBV29-1 with TRBJ2-4, with TRBD1 matching 11 bases. Germline CDR1 SQVTM, CDR2 ANQGSEA. The junction had 5 bases not matched to a gene; V was cut back by 7 bases and J by 0 bases. CDR3 length: 15 amino acids. CDR3 bases: TGCAGCGCCGGGGGACAGGGGGTAGCCAAAAACATTCAGTACTTC. Protein sequence: CSAGGQGVAKNIQYF.

The chain is built from TRBV2 and TRBJ1-5, with no clear D. The V gene's germline CDR1 is SNHLY and CDR2 FYNNEI. Trimming cost V 5 bases and J 11 bases, with 16 bases left between them. CDR3 length: 13 residues. The CDR3 protein is CASSPPGGLSQHF. For the CDR3, the DNA is TGTGCCAGCAGTCCGCCGGGCGGACTGTCCCAGCATTTT.

The chain combines TRBV4-1 with TRBJ2-7, with D possibly TRBD2 on 7 matching bases. Germline V gene sequence: CDR1 MGHRA, CDR2 YSYEKL. V was shortened by 1 base and J by 2 bases, with 15 bases between the two germline ends. This CDR3 has 16 residues. For the CDR3, the DNA is TGCGCCAGCAGCCAAGCTGACCGGGGGGCCGCCTACGAGCAGTACTTC. This sequence encodes CASSQADRGAAYEQYF.

The rearrangement uses TRBV29-1 and TRBJ2-2; the D is unclear. This CDR3 region has 13 residues. The V gene's germline CDR1 is SQVTM and CDR2 ANQGSEA. V lost 1 base, J lost 2 bases, and 5 bases lay in between. The CDR3 loop is CSVEAGNTGELFF. CDR3 sequence (DNA): TGCAGCGTTGAAGCCGGCAACACCGGGGAGCTGTTTTTT.

This rearrangement joins TRBV14 to TRBJ1-2; TRBD1 matches at 7 bases. Trimming at V came to 4 bases and at J to 0 bases, leaving 17 bases not matched to a gene. The CDR3 is made up of 19 amino acids. Germline V gene sequence: CDR1 SGHDN, CDR2 FVKESK. In DNA, the CDR3 is TGTGCCAGCAGCCCCCTAGGCGACAGGGCCCATCGAACTAACTATGGCTACACCTTC. Residues: CASSPLGDRAHRTNYGYTF.

The chain carries TRBV24-1 and TRBJ2-1, with 8 bases lining up with TRBD2. The V and J ends lost 3 bases and 10 bases, in that order; junction bases with no gene match: 4. CDR1 is KGHDR and CDR2 is SFDVKD in the germline V gene. The CDR3 is 13 amino acids. The chain's CDR3 is CATSDPRLAEQFF. CDR3 in DNA: TGTGCCACCAGTGATCCCCGACTAGCGGAGCAGTTCTTC.

The V gene is TRBV9, the J gene TRBJ2-3; the match to TRBD2 covers 9 bases. This CDR3 is 15 amino acids long. V lost 0 bases to trimming and J lost 4 bases; unmatched junction nucleotides: 3. Germline-derived CDR1 and CDR2 are SGDLS and YYNGEE. The CDR3 nucleotides read TGTGCCAGCAGCGTAGGGGGACTAGCTTCAGATACGCAGTATTTT. This codes for CASSVGGLASDTQYF.

The chain has TRBV7-9 and TRBJ2-7; D may be TRBD1 (5 bases). Germline lookup yields CDR1 SEHNR and CDR2 FQNEAQ (reference sequence). The CDR3 extends over 14 amino acids. V was cut by 2 bases and J by 2 bases, with 10 bases left in between. CDR3 nucleotide sequence: TGTGCCAGCAGCTTAAACTACAGGCCCTACGAGCAGTACTTC. Its protein is CASSLNYRPYEQYF.

CDR3 coding DNA: TGTGCCAGCAGCCAAGCGACTACCCATGAGCAGTTCTTC. Amino acids: CASSQATTHEQFF. The V gene is TRBV3-1, the J gene TRBJ2-1; perhaps TRBD2 as D (5 bases). This CDR3 has 13 amino acids. V lost 1 base, J lost 8 bases, and 9 bases lay in between. CDR1 LGHDT and CDR2 YNNKEL come from the germline V gene (reference sequence).

This chain joins TRBV18 and TRBJ2-1; a possible D gene is TRBD2 (7 bases). The germline CDR1 and CDR2 sequences are KGHSH and LQKENI. With 5 bases removed from V and 6 bases from J, the gap between germline ends came to 11 bases. The CDR3 sequence is 13 residues long. CDR3 sequence reads: CASSIGGPNEQFF. DNA for the CDR3: TGTGCCAGCTCAATCGGGGGGCCCAATGAGCAGTTCTTC. Together with reference TRBV18 and TRBJ2-1, the CDR3 gives the full variable domain: NAGVMQNPRHLVRRRGQEARLRCSPMKGHSHVYWYRQLPEEGLKFMVYLQKENIIDESGMPKERFSAEFPKEGPSILRIQQVVRGDSAAYFCASSIGGPNEQFFGPGTRLTVL.

The chain recombines TRBV29-1 with TRBJ2-6; D not resolved. The germline gives CDR1 SQVTM, CDR2 ANQGSEA. V was cut by 6 bases and J by 3 bases, with 9 bases left in between. This CDR3 is built from 13 residues. CDR3 sequence reads: CSVAKFGANVLTF. CDR3 DNA: TGCAGCGTGGCGAAGTTTGGGGCCAACGTCCTGACTTTC. Supplemented by reference TRBV29-1 and TRBJ2-6, the full variable domain reads SAVISQKPSRDICQRGTSLTIQCQVDSQVTMMFWYRQQPGQSLTLIATANQGSEATYESGFVIDKFPISRPNLTFSTLTVSNMSPEDSSIYLCSVAKFGANVLTFGAGSRLTVL.

V and J are TRBV3-1 and TRBJ2-7; D may be TRBD2 (5 bases). Germline assignment: CDR1 LGHDT and CDR2 YNNKEL (reference sequence). The V and J ends lost 4 bases and 4 bases respectively, with 26 bases between them. CDR3 length: 18 amino acids. In DNA form, the CDR3 reads TGTGCCAGCAGCCCAAGATCGTGGCCCGCCGGACTCTTATACGAGCAGTACGTC. Translated, it gives CASSPRSWPAGLLYEQYV.

This sequence joins TRBV28 and TRBJ2-1, with D perhaps matching TRBD2 (5 bases). V shed 2 bases and J shed 9 bases, with 8 bases lying between them. The length of the CDR3 is 12 residues. The germline V gene encodes CDR1 MDHEN and CDR2 SYDVKM. The CDR3: CASSLVGVEQFF. The CDR3 DNA follows: TGTGCCAGCAGTTTAGTGGGAGTTGAGCAGTTCTTC.

The chain recombines TRBV6-1 with TRBJ1-6; D is ambiguous. Germline CDR1 is MNHNS and CDR2 is SASEGT. The CDR3 is 15 amino acids. The V end was cut by 5 bases, the J end by 6 bases, with 14 bases between. CDR3: CASSTQEAANSPLHF. The DNA of the CDR3 is TGTGCCAGCAGTACCCAGGAGGCGGCTAATTCACCCCTCCACTTT.

The J gene is TRBJ1-2, the V gene TRBV7-6; D unclear. Trimming pared 1 base from V and 4 bases from J, leaving 10 bases between. The CDR3 loop spans 14 amino acids. Germline assignment: CDR1 SGHVS and CDR2 FNYEAQ. The CDR3: CASSLGAGSYGYTF. The CDR3 DNA sequence: TGTGCCAGCAGCTTAGGAGCGGGATCCTATGGCTACACCTTC. Full variable domain (remainder filled in from reference TRBV7-6 and TRBJ1-2): GAGVSQSPRYKVTKRGQDVALRCDPISGHVSLYWYRQALGQGPEFLTYFNYEAQQDKSGLPNDRFSAERPEGSISTLTIQRTEQRDSAMYRCASSLGAGSYGYTFGSGTRLTVV.

The chain employs TRBV5-1 and TRBJ2-3, with D unclear. The CDR3 has 12 residues. CDR1 and CDR2 from the germline V gene are SGHRS and YFSETQ. V dropped 0 bases and J dropped 6 bases, with 5 bases sitting between them. DNA of the CDR3: TGCGCCAGCAGCTTGGCAGACGATACGCAGTATTTT. Translating gives CASSLADDTQYF.

In its sample, this clonotype was seen once. The gene calls are TRBV28 and TRBJ2-1, with 7 nucleotides matching TRBD1. The germline gives CDR1 MDHEN, CDR2 SYDVKM. The V segment lost 3 bases and the J segment 1 base; nucleotides outside the gene matches: 6. CDR3 length equals 16 residues. Here the CDR3 DNA reads TGTGCCAGCAGTTTGGCCCGGGACAGATCCTACAATGAGCAGTTCTTC. It encodes CASSLARDRSYNEQFF.

The chain carries TRBV21-1 and TRBJ1-5. TRBV21-1 is annotated as a pseudogene. The CDR3 runs 13 residues. The CDR3 nucleotides are TGTGCCAGCAGCAAAGTTCTAACCCAGCCCCAGCATTTT. Protein product: CASSKVLTQPQHF.

V gene TRBV20-1 combines with J gene TRBJ1-2, with D unclear. The CDR3 runs to 11 residues. With 3 bases removed from V and 8 bases from J, the gap between germline ends came to 10 bases. The germline V gene has CDR1 DFQATT and CDR2 SNEGSKA (reference sequence). The CDR3 loop is CSASPPRGYTF. The CDR3 bases are TGCAGTGCTAGCCCCCCCAGAGGCTACACCTTC.

This clonotype came up once. This sequence joins TRBV30 and TRBJ1-1, with D unclear. CDR3 size: 14 residues. Germline CDR1 and CDR2: GTSNPN and SVGIG (reference sequence). V was shortened by 4 bases and J by 1 base, with 13 bases between the two germline ends. In DNA form, the CDR3 reads TGTGCCTGGACCCTCGGGTTCACGAACACTGAAGCTTTCTTT. It is translated as CAWTLGFTNTEAFF.

The rearrangement uses TRBV4-1 and TRBJ1-1; D not certain. The V end was cut by 0 bases, the J end by 3 bases, with 11 bases between. Germline V gives CDR1 MGHRA, CDR2 YSYEKL. This CDR3 is built from 15 residues. The CDR3 region has the DNA TGCGCCAGCAGCCAAGATTGGGGTCCCGACACTGAAGCTTTCTTT. This translates into CASSQDWGPDTEAFF.

The chain joins TRBV9 to TRBJ2-7; TRBD1 aligns across 9 bases. Germline values: CDR1 SGDLS, CDR2 YYNGEE. Trimming took 0 bases from V and 3 from J; bases not matched to a gene: 10. The CDR3 covers 17 residues. CDR3 in DNA: TGTGCCAGCAGCGTAGCCCCCGGACAGGGGCCTTTCTACGAGCAGTACTTC. This gives the protein CASSVAPGQGPFYEQYF.

The V gene is TRBV30, the J gene TRBJ1-1; no clear D. Germline-derived CDR1 and CDR2 are GTSNPN and SVGIG (reference sequence). The CDR3 is 13 amino acids. The V end lost 3 bases, the J end lost 4 bases, and 12 bases lay between the germline ends. The CDR3 region is CAWRTEAITEAFF. In DNA form, the CDR3 reads TGTGCCTGGAGGACCGAGGCTATCACTGAAGCTTTCTTT.